The present T cell receptor beta chain was sequenced within a study of regulatory T cells in long-lasting Graves disease (dated by TCRdb to about 2021). About the study as a whole: In the newly diagnosed Graves' disease group, patients had been taking antithyroid drugs for less than 3 months. A total of around 35 samples were covered by TCR sequencing, comprising approximately 13 persistent and about 20 newly diagnosed Graves' disease patients. The study took place in China and was registered as a clinical trial. Persistent Graves' disease patients were compared with newly diagnosed Graves' disease patients by peripheral blood TCR sequencing and RNA sequencing.

The junction shows trimming of 1 base on V and 6 bases on J, plus 12 bases between the germline ends. The CDR3 contains 15 residues, cysteine and phenylalanine counted. Solely the CDR3 DNA is kept, with 45 bases framed from the first base. CDR1 and CDR2 (KGHDR, SFDVKD) derive from the germline V gene. The receptor library was made with multiplex PCR. These reads were obtained on an Illumina HiSeq 4000. iRepertoire HTBI primers and Arm-PCR amplification of CDR3 regions were used to construct TCR beta libraries. Gel purification was performed on PCR products prior to sequencing. The authors' pipeline ran thus. Gene usage analysis of CDR3 amino acid clonotypes used the 55 to 80 TRBV and about 15 TRBJ segments found across samples. COPE and FqMerger were used to merge the filtered high-quality paired reads into contigs. BLAST was used to align contigs to the IMGT TRBV, TRBD and TRBJ reference genes, and CDR3 was defined following IMGT. Any clonotype with a frequency above 0.1% was classified as a highly expanded clone. Shannon entropy served as the measure of repertoire diversity, while the Gini coefficient captured V-J evenness. A clonotype was considered public if more than one individual shared it. TCRdb reworked the public reads: Q25 trimming with fastp, MiXCR clone assembly, productive beta chains retained. Each entry is one CDR3 protein sequence, shown with its most common DNA and genes. TCRdb, not the original authors, processed these V and J calls. For this sample the table gives about 440,000 distinct CDR3 sequences, of which about a sixth were detected only once. The ten most abundant clones make up less than 30% of the sample.

Here is what the overall study found, with its caveats: Patients with persistent disease shared more public clonotypes (about 2,900) than newly diagnosed patients did (around 980). Only peripheral blood was studied, because thyroid tissue, the primary lesion, was inaccessible. Persistent Graves' disease patients showed lower TCR Shannon entropy and fewer highly expanded clones than newly diagnosed patients, suggesting clonal expansion. Only the TCR beta chain was sequenced and analyzed. TRBV28, TRBJ1-2 and TRBJ2-5 were preferentially used in persistent disease, while TRBV20-1 and TRBJ2-1 were favored in newly diagnosed disease. As a limitation, the authors acknowledged that the small sample size may reduce accuracy.

The sample's time point label is to be understood as: newly diagnosed GD, antithyroid drugs for less than 3 months. RNA was extracted from PBMCs in TRIzol for both TCR sequencing and RNA sequencing. Graves' disease was diagnosed according to American Thyroid Association guidelines. Patients for the study were recruited at an endocrinology department in Xi'an, China. Each patient gave 9 to 10 milliliters of peripheral blood, collected in an EDTA anticoagulant tube. PBMCs were isolated by Ficoll Paque Plus density gradient separation without further T cell sorting. An Agilent 2100 Bioanalyzer and agarose gel were used to assess RNA quality, and a NanoDrop 2000 was used to measure RNA concentration. In its sample, this clonotype was seen a few times. The clone's antigen remains unknown. Per-base quality was not reported, and no clone a single base away is much larger than it. The data were also submitted as part of a second study, on T cells in Graves' hyperthyroidism and ophthalmopathy. That second report states: Stable Graves' hyperthyroidism was defined as no progression to ophthalmopathy during 18 months of follow-up. Hyperthyroidism patients were aged 18 to 65 years and newly diagnosed, with disease duration of less than 2 months. The study excluded patients with uncontrolled infections, other autoimmune diseases, pregnancy or lactation. Diagnoses were established on the basis of clinical symptoms, serum thyroxine and TRAb, thyroid ultrasound, and orbital computed tomography. The first round of RT-PCR for the TCR CDR3 was performed with the HTBI primer set and the Qiagen OneStep RT-PCR kit. Most expanded thyroid clonotypes (frequency above 0.001) were also found in blood, which suggests that blood repertoires may mirror thyroid immune responses. In cross-validation, a model built on a 13 V-J signature told ophthalmopathy apart from stable hyperthyroidism with approximately 90% sensitivity and roughly 83% specificity, and in testing the same model reached 80%/75%. In validation, progression to ophthalmopathy was predicted by the model with about 70% sensitivity and 72% to 80% specificity, a median of approximately 6.5 months before onset. To identify distinguishing TCR V-J signatures, a discovery cohort of around 100 patients was used, comprising 43 with Graves' ophthalmopathy and 57 with stable Graves' hyperthyroidism. Prospective prediction of ophthalmopathy was tested in an independent validation cohort of some 19 hyperthyroidism patients and 17 patients who later progressed to ophthalmopathy. The roughly 99 discovery patients were divided at random into training and test sets in a 7:3 ratio. Thyroid tissue and blood T-cell repertoires from six Graves' hyperthyroidism patients were also compared in the study. After sampling, hyperthyroidism patients received methimazole starting at 30 mg daily, and ophthalmopathy patients received high-dose intravenous methylprednisolone. The libraries were constructed in a second round of multiplex PCR and then size-selected and purified. Sequencing of the libraries was done on an Illumina HiSeq2000 using paired-end 100 bp reads. Raw data were processed with SOAPnuke, discarding reads with adapters, uncalled bases, mean Phred below 15, or no exact constant-primer or identifier match. High-quality paired reads were merged using COPE v1.2.5, and each unique nucleotide sequence was defined as a clonotype. MiTCR v1.1 was used to align clonotypes to the IMGT TRBV, TRBD and TRBJ reference segments. Analysis was restricted to V-J combinations with a frequency above 0.0001, which covered roughly 99% of repertoires. A TCS score was defined as the ratio of F50 (clonal expansion) to E x V (chaos), with BLOSUM62-based TCRdist applied between CDR3 peptides within each V-J. Welch's t-statistics and random forest reduced some 510 V-J features to under 15, which were used in a naive Bayes classifier (R e1071). No statistical method was used to set the sample size in advance, and investigators knew the group allocation. The paper reports TCR Vbeta CDR3 sequencing of 135 peripheral blood samples: approximately 41 ophthalmopathy, 75 to 80 hyperthyroidism and around 17 progressor patients.

The source is a woman aged 18 to 35 with Graves disease. Donor details come from another sample of the same person, matched by shared clones. The material sequenced was peripheral blood mononuclear cells (PBMCs), taken at new diagnosis, from a patient treated with antithyroid drugs. This receptor chain uses TRBV24-1 and TRBJ2-1; the D gene is unclear. This receptor has the CDR3 CATSDLSATPNEQFF. The DNA sequence is TGTGCCACCAGTGATTTAAGCGCCACCCCCAATGAGCAGTTCTTC.